Below, 27 T cell receptor beta chains from the same sample are listed, as sequenced in a study of regulatory T cells in long-lasting Graves disease (dated by TCRdb to the early 2020s). This sample's time point label indicates: newly diagnosed GD, antithyroid drugs for less than 3 months. For both TCR sequencing and RNA sequencing, RNA was extracted from PBMCs using TRIzol. Receptor amplification or capture employed multiplex PCR. Sequencing took place on an Illumina HiSeq 4000. To build TCR beta libraries, CDR3 regions were amplified by Arm-PCR using iRepertoire HTBI primers. TCRdb redid the processing of the public reads, applying fastp at Q25 and MiXCR, and retained in-frame beta chains. Each CDR3 protein gets just one entry, which takes the most common genes and DNA from the rows behind it. The sample table contains a few hundred thousand distinct CDR3 sequences; only one count was recorded for 13% of them. Approximately 9.3% of the sample rests with the top ten.

Separately, the same data were catalogued under a study of T cells in Graves' hyperthyroidism and ophthalmopathy.

Material: peripheral blood mononuclear cells (PBMCs), obtained at new diagnosis, from a patient treated with antithyroid drugs. The receptors were sampled from a man aged 25 to 40 with Graves disease. Donor details come from another sample of the same person, matched by shared clones.

This clonotype was recorded at least ten times. The V and J genes are TRBV9 and TRBJ2-1; D unresolved. Germline V gene lookup returns CDR1 SGDLS and CDR2 YYNGEE. Trimming shortened V by 0 bases and J by 10 bases, and 11 bases separated the two germline ends. This CDR3 has 13 residues. CDR3 loop: CASSVAGGREQFF. CDR3 sequence (DNA): TGTGCCAGCAGCGTAGCTGGTGGGCGGGAGCAGTTCTTC.

At least ten counts were recorded for this clonotype. CDR3 nucleotide sequence: TGTGCCTGGAGGAGACAGGCGAACACTGAAGCTTTCTTT. Translated: CAWRRQANTEAFF. This chain connects TRBV30 to TRBJ1-1; the D gene is possibly TRBD1 (6 bases). The CDR3 runs 13 residues. Germline-derived CDR1 and CDR2 are GTSNPN and SVGIG (reference sequence). V was trimmed by 3 bases and J by 1 base, leaving 9 bases between them.

This rearrangement joins TRBV5-1 to TRBJ2-2; TRBD2 matches at 7 bases. The CDR3 extends over 13 amino acids. The germline CDR1 and CDR2 sequences are SGHRS and YFSETQ. Losses at the gene ends were 7 bases for V and 7 bases for J; bases not matched to a gene: 7. CDR3 region: CASEKREGGELFF. DNA for the CDR3: TGCGCCAGCGAAAAGCGGGAAGGCGGGGAGCTGTTTTTT.

This clonotype was recorded a few times. The chain recombines TRBV5-1 with TRBJ2-2, with no clear D. Germline V gene data show CDR1 as SGHRS and CDR2 as YFSETQ. The CDR3 loop spans 16 amino acids. V lost 3 bases and J lost 0, with 12 bases in between. CDR3 region: CASSSSFLANTGELFF. DNA of the CDR3: TGCGCCAGCAGCTCCTCCTTCCTAGCGAACACCGGGGAGCTGTTTTTT.

This clonotype was detected a few times. The chain is built from TRBV10-1 and TRBJ1-6; 9 nucleotides match TRBD1. With V trimmed by 8 bases and J by 7 bases, 15 bases remained unmatched. Germline V gives CDR1 WNHNN, CDR2 SYGVQD (reference sequence). This CDR3 region has 17 residues. The CDR3 DNA reads TGCGCCAGCGGCCGGGACAGGGCGGGTTTTGGGAATTCACCCCTCCACTTT. Its protein product is CASGRDRAGFGNSPLHF.

This clonotype was detected a few times. The chain combines TRBV29-1 with TRBJ2-5; D gene unclear. CDR1 is SQVTM, CDR2 ANQGSEA, per germline. V shed 4 bases and J shed 0 bases, with 9 bases lying between them. The CDR3 extends over 13 amino acids. The DNA of the CDR3 is TGCAGCGTTGGAACCCAGCACCAAGAGACCCAGTACTTC. It yields the protein CSVGTQHQETQYF.

This clonotype was seen only a few times. The chain couples TRBV18 to TRBJ2-1; D not certain. The assigned J gene may be wrong: the sequence end matches TRBJ2-5 better. This CDR3 spans 14 amino acids. Germline CDR1 is KGHSH and CDR2 is LQKENI. The CDR3 is CASSPPHPKETQYF. CDR3 DNA sequence: TGTGCCAGCTCACCACCCCACCCGAAAGAGACCCAGTACTTC.

On this clonotype: One end of the junction is discordant with germline, which a read error may explain. V is TRBV7-8 and J is TRBJ2-7; D remains unclear. The CDR3 loop spans 13 amino acids. CDR1 SGHVS and CDR2 FQNEAQ come from the germline V gene. The CDR3, as DNA: TGTGTCAGCAGCTCGACCCCCCGCTACGAGCAGTACTTC. Its protein product is CVSSSTPRYEQYF.

At least ten counts were recorded for this clonotype. The chain carries TRBV28 and TRBJ2-6, with 7 nucleotides matching TRBD1. Trimming cost V 6 bases and J 4 bases; bases outside gene matches: 6. The V gene's germline CDR1 is MDHEN and CDR2 SYDVKM. The CDR3 consists of 15 residues. For the CDR3, the DNA is TGTGCCAGCAGGACGACAGGGTTAGGGGCCAACGTCCTGACTTTC. Translation gives CASRTTGLGANVLTF.

CDR3 sequence reads: CASSVEGRFKGNEQFF. The CDR3 DNA follows: TGTGCCAGCAGCGTAGAGGGGCGTTTTAAGGGAAATGAGCAGTTCTTC. The chain has TRBV9 and TRBJ2-1; TRBD1 is a possible D gene (5 bases). Germline V gives CDR1 SGDLS, CDR2 YYNGEE. Trimming removed 0 bases at V and 7 bases at J, with 17 bases between. The CDR3 is 16 amino acids.

The chain links TRBV19 to TRBJ2-2; 14 bases line up with TRBD2. This CDR3 comprises 15 residues. J was trimmed by 9 bases and V by 8 bases; bases with no gene match: 8. The germline V gene has CDR1 LNHDA and CDR2 SQIVND (reference sequence). Here the CDR3 reads CASDGTSGRSRELFF. For the CDR3, the DNA is TGTGCCAGTGACGGGACTAGCGGGAGATCCCGGGAGCTGTTTTTT.

This clonotype was seen ten or more times. V is TRBV6-2 or TRBV6-3 and J is TRBJ2-1; D possibly corresponds to TRBD2 (5 bases). This CDR3 contains 13 residues. Trimming cost V 5 bases and J 4 bases, with 9 bases left between them. Looked up from germline, CDR1 is MNHEY and CDR2 is SVGEGT. In DNA form, the CDR3 reads TGTGCCAGCAGTGACGGGGAATACAATGAGCAGTTCTTC. Its translation: CASSDGEYNEQFF.

This clonotype has ten or more counts. The chain joins TRBV5-1 to TRBJ2-7; 16 bases match TRBD2. The CDR3 contains 19 residues. With V trimmed by 4 bases and J by 2 bases, 12 bases remained unmatched. Germline V lookup: CDR1 SGHRS, CDR2 YFSETQ. The chain's CDR3 is CASSNRWTGTSGGAYEQYF. CDR3 coding DNA: TGCGCCAGCAGCAACCGGTGGACAGGGACTAGCGGGGGGGCCTACGAGCAGTACTTC.

This clonotype was picked up a small number of times. The V gene is TRBV5-5, the J gene TRBJ1-4; maybe TRBD1 (6 bases). The CDR3 covers 16 residues. Germline CDR1 reads SGHKS; CDR2 reads YYEKEE (reference sequence). Trimming stripped 2 bases from V and 4 bases from J, with 15 bases between. CDR3 nucleotide sequence: TGTGCCAGCAGCTTCGAACTACAGGGCGGTAATGAAAAACTGTTTTTT. This encodes CASSFELQGGNEKLFF.

This clonotype has a count of ten or more. The genes are TRBV6-5 and TRBJ2-7; 8 bases agree with TRBD1. V lost 3 bases, J lost 2 bases, and 9 bases stayed unmatched. Per the germline V gene, CDR1 is MNHEY and CDR2 is SVGAGI. The CDR3 extends over 16 amino acids. The chain's CDR3 is CASSYLWLTGAYEQYF. The CDR3 DNA follows: TGTGCCAGCAGTTATTTGTGGTTGACAGGGGCCTACGAGCAGTACTTC.

This clonotype was found a few times. The chain employs TRBV11-2 and TRBJ2-7; 8 bases agree with TRBD2. This CDR3 comprises 16 residues. With V trimmed by 5 bases and J by 3 bases, 12 bases remained unmatched. Germline V gene sequence: CDR1 SGHAT, CDR2 FQNNGV. The CDR3 spells CASSPQVAGPVYEQYF. The CDR3 DNA reads TGTGCCAGCAGCCCCCAAGTAGCGGGACCAGTCTACGAGCAGTACTTC.

The CDR3 DNA follows: TGTGCCAGCAGCTTCCGGACAGGGACTTTGGACAATGAGCAGTTCTTC. Its translation is CASSFRTGTLDNEQFF. The chain uses TRBV7-9 and TRBJ2-1; 8 bases align to TRBD1. This CDR3 is built from 16 residues. The V segment lost 3 bases and the J segment 5 bases; nucleotides outside the gene matches: 9. Per germline, CDR1 SEHNR and CDR2 FQNEAQ (reference sequence).

This clonotype has just a few counts. The rearrangement joins TRBV19 to TRBJ1-5; 9 bases fit TRBD1. Germline V gene sequence: CDR1 LNHDA, CDR2 SQIVND (reference sequence). The CDR3 totals 14 residues. The V gene end was trimmed by 6 bases and the J gene end by 5 bases; junction bases not matched to a gene: 5. The CDR3 loop reads CASRTGTGYQPQHF. The CDR3 region has the DNA TGTGCCAGTAGGACCGGGACAGGGTATCAGCCCCAGCATTTT.

This clonotype came up many times. The chain has TRBV29-1 and TRBJ2-1, with 7 bases matching TRBD2. The CDR3 loop spans 14 amino acids. Losses at the gene ends were 6 bases for V and 0 bases for J; bases not matched to a gene: 5. Looked up from germline, CDR1 is SQVTM and CDR2 is ANQGSEA. As DNA, the CDR3 is TGCAGCGTCGCAGGACTAGTCTCCTACAATGAGCAGTTCTTC. Protein: CSVAGLVSYNEQFF.

The table lists this clonotype with a count of one. This may stem from a read error, because a much larger clone lies one nucleotide away. The rearrangement joins TRBV7-2 to TRBJ2-5; 14 positions agree with TRBD2. Per the germline V gene, CDR1 is SGHTA and CDR2 is FQGNSA. The CDR3 covers 16 residues. CDR3 DNA sequence: TGTGCCAGCAGCTCAGGACTAGCGGGAGGTCAAGAGACCCAGCACTTC. Translating it yields CASSSGLAGGQETQHF.

This clonotype was recorded many times. This chain's CDR3 is CASRTNPGTRMNTEAFF. CDR3 in DNA: TGTGCCAGCAGGACCAATCCCGGGACAAGAATGAACACTGAAGCTTTCTTT. V and J are TRBV7-8 and TRBJ1-1, with a weak D call TRBD1 (6 bases). Trimming pared 6 bases from V and 0 bases from J, leaving 20 bases between. Germline values: CDR1 SGHVS, CDR2 FQNEAQ. The CDR3 length is 17 residues.

A few counts support this clonotype. The chain combines TRBV20-1 with TRBJ1-6; D uncertain. This CDR3 spans 14 amino acids. Per the germline V gene, CDR1 is DFQATT and CDR2 is SNEGSKA (reference sequence). V lost 6 bases and J lost 5, with 14 bases in between. Here the CDR3 reads CSAPDVKDNSPLHF. The CDR3 DNA reads as TGCAGTGCACCGGACGTAAAGGATAATTCACCCCTCCACTTT.

This clonotype was picked up a small number of times. Here the CDR3 reads CASSGGLSQETQYF. CDR3 coding DNA: TGCGCCAGCAGCGGTGGTCTGTCGCAAGAGACCCAGTACTTC. The V and J genes are TRBV10-2 and TRBJ2-5; D is unclear. CDR3 length equals 14 residues. Germline V gene sequence: CDR1 WSHSY, CDR2 SAAADI. The ends were cut back, 6 bases at V and 2 bases at J, with 13 bases in the middle.

The chain recombines TRBV5-4 with TRBJ2-1; possible D gene TRBD2, 6 bases. CDR3 size: 14 residues. Germline lookup yields CDR1 SGHNT and CDR2 YYREEE (reference sequence). V lost 3 bases and J 9 bases, leaving 16 bases between the germline ends. CDR3: CASSWRAARGEQFF. DNA for the CDR3: TGTGCCAGCAGCTGGCGGGCCGCGCGGGGTGAGCAGTTCTTC.

In its sample, this clonotype was seen many times. The V and J genes are TRBV20-1 and TRBJ2-1; D may correspond to TRBD1 or TRBD2 (5 bases each). Trimming pared 6 bases from V and 7 bases from J, leaving 16 bases between. There are 13 residues in the CDR3. Germline assignment: CDR1 DFQATT and CDR2 SNEGSKA (reference sequence). Written as DNA, the CDR3 is TGCAGTGCCAGGGAGACTCTACGGAATGAGCAGTTCTTC. Protein sequence: CSARETLRNEQFF.

This clonotype was seen a few times. A much larger clone lies one base from this, so it may be a read error. As the CDR3 is not closed by the conserved phenylalanine or tryptophan, this likely results from a read error. V and J are TRBV13 and TRBJ2-6; no clear D gene. The V gene lost 3 bases and the J gene lost 0 bases, with 6 bases spanning the gap. The CDR3 covers 15 residues. From germline, CDR1 is PRHDT and CDR2 FYEKMQ (reference sequence). DNA of the CDR3: TGTGCCAGCAGCTTGCTGCTCTCTGGGGCCAACGTCCTGACTTCC. This sequence encodes CASSLLLSGANVLTS.

The J gene is TRBJ1-5, the V gene TRBV20-1; D may be TRBD1 (6 bases). Germline V gene data show CDR1 as DFQATT and CDR2 as SNEGSKA (reference sequence). The CDR3 runs to 14 residues. V shed 1 base and J shed 3 bases, with 10 bases lying between them. CDR3: CSARAQGYNQPQHF. DNA of the CDR3: TGCAGTGCTAGAGCTCAGGGGTACAATCAGCCCCAGCATTTT.